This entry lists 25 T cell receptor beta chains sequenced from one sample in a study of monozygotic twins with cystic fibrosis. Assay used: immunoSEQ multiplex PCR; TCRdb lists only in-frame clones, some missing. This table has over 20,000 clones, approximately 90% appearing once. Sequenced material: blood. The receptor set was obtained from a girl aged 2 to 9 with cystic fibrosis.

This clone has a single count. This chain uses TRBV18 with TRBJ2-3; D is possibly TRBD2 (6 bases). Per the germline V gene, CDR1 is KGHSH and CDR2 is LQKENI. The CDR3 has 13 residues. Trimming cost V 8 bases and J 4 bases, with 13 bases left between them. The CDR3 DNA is TGTGCCAGCCGGGGGATTGGAGCAGATACGCAGTATTTT. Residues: CASRGIGADTQYF.

CDR3 bases: TGTGCCAGTAGTATATCCCCTGACAGCCCTACAGATACGCAGTATTTT. This encodes CASSISPDSPTDTQYF. This chain links TRBV19 with TRBJ2-3, with a tentative D call TRBD1 (5 bases). V lost 2 bases and J 3 bases, leaving 15 bases between the germline ends. CDR1 is LNHDA and CDR2 is SQIVND in the germline V gene (reference sequence). The length of the CDR3 is 16 residues. The whole variable domain, filled in from reference TRBV19 and TRBJ2-3, reads DGGITQSPKYLFRKEGQNVTLSCEQNLNHDAMYWYRQDPGQGLRLIYYSQIVNDFQKGDIAEGYSVSREKKESFPLTVTSAQKNPTAFYLCASSISPDSPTDTQYFGPGTRLTVL.

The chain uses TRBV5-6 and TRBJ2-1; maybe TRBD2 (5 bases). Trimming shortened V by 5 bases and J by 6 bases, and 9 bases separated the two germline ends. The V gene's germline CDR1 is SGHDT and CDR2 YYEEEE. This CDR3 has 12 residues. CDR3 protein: CASSQRSNEQFF. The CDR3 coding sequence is TGTGCCAGCAGTCAGCGGAGCAATGAGCAGTTCTTC.

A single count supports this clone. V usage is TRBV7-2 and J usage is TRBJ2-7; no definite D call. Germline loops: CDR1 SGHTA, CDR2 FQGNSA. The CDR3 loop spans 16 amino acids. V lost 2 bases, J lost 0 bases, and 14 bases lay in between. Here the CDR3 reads CASSLTPLESSYEQYF. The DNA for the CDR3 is TGTGCCAGCAGCTTAACTCCATTGGAGAGCTCCTACGAGCAGTACTTC.

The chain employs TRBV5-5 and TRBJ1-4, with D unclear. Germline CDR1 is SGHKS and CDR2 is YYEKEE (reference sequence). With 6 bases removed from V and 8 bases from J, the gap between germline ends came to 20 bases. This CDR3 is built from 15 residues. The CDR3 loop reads CASTFFSYLGEKLFF. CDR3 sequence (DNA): TGTGCCAGCACCTTTTTCAGTTACCTTGGGGAAAAACTGTTTTTT. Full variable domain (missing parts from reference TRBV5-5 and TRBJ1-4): DAGVTQSPTHLIKTRGQQVTLRCSPISGHKSVSWYQQVLGQGPQFIFQYYEKEERGRGNFPDRFSARQFPNYSSELNVNALLLGDSALYLCASTFFSYLGEKLFFGSGTQLSVL.

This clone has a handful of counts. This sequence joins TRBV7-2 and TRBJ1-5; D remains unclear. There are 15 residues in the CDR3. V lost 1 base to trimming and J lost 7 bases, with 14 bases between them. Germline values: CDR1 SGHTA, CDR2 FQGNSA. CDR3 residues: CASSLGGVEAQPQHF. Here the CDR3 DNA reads TGTGCCAGCAGCTTAGGTGGTGTCGAGGCGCAGCCCCAGCATTTT. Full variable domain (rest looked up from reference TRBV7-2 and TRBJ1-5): GAGVSQSPSNKVTEKGKDVELRCDPISGHTALYWYRQSLGQGLEFLIYFQGNSAPDKSGLPSDRFSAERTGGSVSTLTIQRTQQEDSAVYLCASSLGGVEAQPQHFGDGTRLSIL.

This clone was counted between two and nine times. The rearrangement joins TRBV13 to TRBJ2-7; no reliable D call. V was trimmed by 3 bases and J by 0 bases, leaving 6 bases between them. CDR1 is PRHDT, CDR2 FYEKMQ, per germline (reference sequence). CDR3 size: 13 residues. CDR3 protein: CASSLGLSYEQYF. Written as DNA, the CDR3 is TGTGCCAGCAGCTTGGGCCTCTCCTACGAGCAGTACTTC.

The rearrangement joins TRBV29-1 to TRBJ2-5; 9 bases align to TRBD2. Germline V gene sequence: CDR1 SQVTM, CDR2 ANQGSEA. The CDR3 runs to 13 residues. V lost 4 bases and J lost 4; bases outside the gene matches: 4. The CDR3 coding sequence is TGCAGCGTTGCACTAGCGGGCGGAGAGACCCAGTACTTC. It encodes CSVALAGGETQYF.

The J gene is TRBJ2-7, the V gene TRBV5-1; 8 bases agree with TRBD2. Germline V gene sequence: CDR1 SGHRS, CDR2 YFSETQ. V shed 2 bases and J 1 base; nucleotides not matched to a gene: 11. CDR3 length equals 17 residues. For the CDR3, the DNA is TGCGCCAGCAGCTTACCTAGACTAGCGACGGATTCCTACGAGCAGTACTTC. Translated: CASSLPRLATDSYEQYF.

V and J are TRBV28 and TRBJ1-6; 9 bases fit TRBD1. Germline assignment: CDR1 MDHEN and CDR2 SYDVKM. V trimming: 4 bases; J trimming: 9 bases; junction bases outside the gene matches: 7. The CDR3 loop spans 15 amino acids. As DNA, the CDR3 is TGTGCCAGCAGTTCGACGGGACAGGGTGGTTCACCCCTCCACTTT. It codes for CASSSTGQGGSPLHF.

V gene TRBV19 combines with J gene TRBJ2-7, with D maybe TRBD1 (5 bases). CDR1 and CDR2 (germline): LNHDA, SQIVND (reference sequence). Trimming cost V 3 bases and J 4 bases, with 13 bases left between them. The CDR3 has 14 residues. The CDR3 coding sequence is TGTGCCAGTAGTATGGAGAGCAGGGCGTACGAGCAGTACTTC. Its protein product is CASSMESRAYEQYF.

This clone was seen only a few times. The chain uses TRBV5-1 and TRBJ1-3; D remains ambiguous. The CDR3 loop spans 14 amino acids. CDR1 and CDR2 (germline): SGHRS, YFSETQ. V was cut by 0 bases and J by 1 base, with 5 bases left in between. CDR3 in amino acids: CASSLGVSGNTIYF. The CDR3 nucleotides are TGCGCCAGCAGCTTGGGAGTATCTGGAAACACCATATATTTT.

The CDR3 DNA is TGTGCCAGTAGTACCCTGGGACTAGCGGCACCTAGCACAGATACGCAGTATTTT. Its translation: CASSTLGLAAPSTDTQYF. The chain couples TRBV19 to TRBJ2-3; 11 bases match TRBD2. After removal of 4 bases from V and 0 bases from J, the junction contained 9 bases not matched to a gene. Germline loops: CDR1 LNHDA, CDR2 SQIVND (reference sequence). This CDR3 comprises 18 residues.

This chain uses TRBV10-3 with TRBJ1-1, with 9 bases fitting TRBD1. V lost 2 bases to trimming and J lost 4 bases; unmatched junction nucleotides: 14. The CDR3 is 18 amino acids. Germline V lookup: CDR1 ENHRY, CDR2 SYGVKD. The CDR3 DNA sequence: TGTGCCATCAGTGAGGTTTTCTTGACAGGGGGTATGAGCACTGAAGCTTTCTTT. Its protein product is CAISEVFLTGGMSTEAFF.

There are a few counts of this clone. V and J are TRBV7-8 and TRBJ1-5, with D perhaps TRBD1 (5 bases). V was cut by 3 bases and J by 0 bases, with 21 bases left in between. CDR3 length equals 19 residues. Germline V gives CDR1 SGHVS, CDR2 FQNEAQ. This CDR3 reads CASSFYPGPATYSNQPQHF. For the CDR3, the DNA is TGTGCCAGCAGCTTCTACCCAGGGCCAGCAACTTATAGCAATCAGCCCCAGCATTTT.

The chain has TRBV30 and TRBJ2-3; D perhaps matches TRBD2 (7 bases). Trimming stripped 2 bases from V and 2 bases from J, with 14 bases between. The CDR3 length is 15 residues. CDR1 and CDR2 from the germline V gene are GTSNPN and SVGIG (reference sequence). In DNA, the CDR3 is TGTGCCTGGAGTCGAGAGGGGGGGCACACAGATACGCAGTATTTT. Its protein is CAWSREGGHTDTQYF.

CDR3 bases: TGTGCCAGCAGTCACGAGAGGGGTGATACGCAGTATTTT. Translating gives CASSHERGDTQYF. The V and J genes are TRBV27 and TRBJ2-3; possibly TRBD1 or TRBD2 for D (5 bases each). The CDR3 loop spans 13 amino acids. Germline CDR1 is MNHEY and CDR2 is SMNVEV (reference sequence). Trimming left V 5 bases short and J 6 bases short, with 12 bases between.

CDR3 region: CASSQLGLAGGLGTKRETQYF. For the CDR3, the DNA is TGTGCCAGCAGCCAACTCGGACTAGCGGGGGGCCTAGGAACTAAACGGGAGACCCAGTACTTC. The rearrangement uses TRBV7-6 and TRBJ2-5; 14 nucleotides agree with TRBD2. Germline CDR1 and CDR2: SGHVS and FNYEAQ. Unmatched junction bases numbered 22, after V lost 5 bases and J lost 5 bases. The CDR3 runs 21 residues.

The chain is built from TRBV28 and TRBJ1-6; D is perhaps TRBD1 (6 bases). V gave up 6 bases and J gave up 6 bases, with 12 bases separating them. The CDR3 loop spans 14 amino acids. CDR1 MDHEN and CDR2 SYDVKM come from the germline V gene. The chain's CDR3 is CASRTGIANSPLHF. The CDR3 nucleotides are TGTGCCAGCAGGACAGGCATAGCTAATTCACCCCTCCACTTT.

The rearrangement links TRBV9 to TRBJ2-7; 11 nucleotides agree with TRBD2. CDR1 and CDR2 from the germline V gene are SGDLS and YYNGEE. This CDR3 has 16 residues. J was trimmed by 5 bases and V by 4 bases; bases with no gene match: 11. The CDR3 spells CASSPTPSGGPHEQYF. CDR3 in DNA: TGTGCCAGCAGCCCAACCCCTAGCGGGGGGCCCCACGAGCAGTACTTC.

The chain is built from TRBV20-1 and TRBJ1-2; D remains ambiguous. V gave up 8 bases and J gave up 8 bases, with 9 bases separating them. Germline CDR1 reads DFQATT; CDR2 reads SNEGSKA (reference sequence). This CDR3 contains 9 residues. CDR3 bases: TGCAGTCCACCGGGGGGCTACACCTTC. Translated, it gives CSPPGGYTF.

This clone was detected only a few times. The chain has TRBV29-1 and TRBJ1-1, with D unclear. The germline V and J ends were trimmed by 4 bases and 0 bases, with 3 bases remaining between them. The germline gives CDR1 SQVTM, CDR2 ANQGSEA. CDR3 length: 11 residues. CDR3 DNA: TGCAGCGTTGCCGTGAACACTGAAGCTTTCTTT. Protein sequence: CSVAVNTEAFF.

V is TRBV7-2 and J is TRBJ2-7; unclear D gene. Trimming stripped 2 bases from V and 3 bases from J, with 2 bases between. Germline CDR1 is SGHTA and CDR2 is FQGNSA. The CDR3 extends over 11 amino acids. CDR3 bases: TGTGCCAGCAGCTTATACTACGAGCAGTACTTC. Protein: CASSLYYEQYF.

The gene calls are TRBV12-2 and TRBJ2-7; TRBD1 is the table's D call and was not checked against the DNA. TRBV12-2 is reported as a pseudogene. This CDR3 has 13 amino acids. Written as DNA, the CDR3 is TGTGCAAGTCGTTCAGACAGGTACTACGAGCAGTACTTC. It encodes CASRSDRYYEQYF.

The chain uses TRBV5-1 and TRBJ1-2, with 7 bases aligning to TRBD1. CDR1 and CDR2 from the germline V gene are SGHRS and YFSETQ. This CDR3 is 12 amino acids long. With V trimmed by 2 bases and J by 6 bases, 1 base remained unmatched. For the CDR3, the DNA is TGCGCCAGCAGCTTACAGGGGAATGGCTACACCTTC. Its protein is CASSLQGNGYTF.